This T cell receptor (beta chain) was sequenced for a study of control samples from healthy donors and cancer patients (dated by TCRdb to about 2020). A note on this clone: There is no known antigen for this receptor. Per-nucleotide qualities are absent, and no much larger clonotype sits a single base away.

The receptor library was made with the immunoSEQ multiplex PCR assay. TCRdb mirrors the immuneACCESS table, restricted to in-frame sequences. Some clones are absent from its copies; in checked studies, under half trace to an unresolved V gene, and the reason for the others is unknown. The sample contains about 38,000 clones, around 83% of them found a single time. The ten largest clones represent about a fifth of the sample. The CDR1 and CDR2 encoded by the germline V gene are SNHLY and FYNNEI. V is cut by 3 bases and J by 8 bases, and the space between the germline ends is 20 bases. Its CDR3 holds 15 amino acids, cysteine through phenylalanine. Only the CDR3 region is kept as DNA, spanning 45 bases read in frame from base 1.

This TCR was recovered from a woman between 55 and 75 years old with lung cancer. Sample: PBMCs. This chain is built from TRBV2 and TRBJ2-7; the best D guess is TRBD1, with 5 bases matching. In nucleotides, the sequence is TGTGCCAGCAGTGACAGTATGGACAAGGGTTTGCAGCAGTACTTC. Translated, this is CASSDSMDKGLQQYF.